The TCR beta chain described here comes from a study of Ad26.COV2.S vaccination and SARS-CoV-2 variants. At the level of the study: Participants got Ad26.COV2.S intramuscularly, once or twice 56 days apart. Regarding the study as a whole: Spike-specific responses of CD8+ and CD4+ T cells were reported to display substantial breadth after vaccination.

On this clone itself: Its antigen is unidentified.

Treatment defined: about 20 received Ad26.COV2.S at low or high dose, single or two shots; roughly five received placebo; per-sample allocation not given. Samples analyzed were those drawn on day 63 after the first vaccine or placebo injection. An Ad26 vector that expressed Wuhan-strain SARS-CoV-2 spike constituted the vaccine. Trimming stripped 1 base from V and 0 bases from J, with 13 bases between. CDR3 length: 16 residues. Germline assignment: CDR1 GTSNPN and CDR2 SVGIG (reference sequence). The protocol was immunoSEQ multiplex PCR, while the TCRdb copy is restricted to in-frame clones and leaves out a portion. The data hold 400,000 to 450,000 clones, with about nine tenths observed a single time.

The chain links TRBV30 to TRBJ2-1, with unresolved D. This sample comprised peripheral blood, obtained in a trial of Ad26.COV2.S vaccine versus placebo. The source of this sequence is a person between 18 and 60 years old who received the Ad26.COV2.S COVID-19 vaccine or a placebo. The CDR3, as DNA: TGTGCCTGGAGTGCCCTAGGCGGCGGCTCCTACAATGAGCAGTTCTTC. It codes for CAWSALGGGSYNEQFF.